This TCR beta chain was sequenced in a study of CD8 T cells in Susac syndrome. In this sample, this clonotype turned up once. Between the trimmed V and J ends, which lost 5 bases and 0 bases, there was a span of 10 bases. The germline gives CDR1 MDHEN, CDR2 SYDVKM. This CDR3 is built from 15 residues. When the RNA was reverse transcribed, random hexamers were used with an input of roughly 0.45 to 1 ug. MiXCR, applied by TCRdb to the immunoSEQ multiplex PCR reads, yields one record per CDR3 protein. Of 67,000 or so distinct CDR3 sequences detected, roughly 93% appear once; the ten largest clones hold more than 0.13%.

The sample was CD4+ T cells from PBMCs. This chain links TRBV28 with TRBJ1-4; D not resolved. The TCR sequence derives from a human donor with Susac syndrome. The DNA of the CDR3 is TGTGCCAGCAGTGGGCGAGGTTCAACTAATGAAAAACTGTTTTTT. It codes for CASSGRGSTNEKLFF.